The 30 T cell receptor beta chains listed next were all sequenced from one sample in a study of brain T cells in children with intractable seizures. Time point denoted: blood from clinic visit 5 months post-surgery; TSC patient then seizure free. Repertoires were generated with immunoSEQ multiplex PCR, while TCRdb's copy carries only in-frame clones and drops some. This sample carries about 340,000 clones, about 93% of them seen once, and the ten largest clones take 5.7%. The input for sequencing was peripheral blood, taken less than 6 months after surgery. The receptors come from a boy in the first two years of life with tuberous sclerosis and intractable seizures.

The chain combines TRBV9 with TRBJ2-7, with 10 positions matching TRBD2. V was clipped by 0 bases and J by 6 bases; unmatched bases: 3. The length of the CDR3 is 14 residues. CDR1 and CDR2 from the germline V gene are SGDLS and YYNGEE. As DNA, the CDR3 is TGTGCCAGCAGCGTAGGGACTAGCGGTCTCGAGCAGTACTTC. Translation: CASSVGTSGLEQYF.

The V call is TRBV6-5, the J call TRBJ2-7, with D perhaps assigned TRBD1 or TRBD2 (5 bases each). This CDR3 comprises 16 residues. The V end was cut by 4 bases, the J end by 3 bases, with 19 bases between. Germline-derived CDR1 and CDR2 are MNHEY and SVGAGI. The CDR3 is CASSSPGTNLLYEQYF. CDR3 nucleotides: TGTGCCAGCAGTTCCCCGGGGACGAACCTCCTCTACGAGCAGTACTTC.

This chain connects TRBV15 to TRBJ1-2, with D maybe TRBD1 (5 bases). Trimming removed 3 bases at V and 0 bases at J, with 23 bases between. CDR1 is LNHNV, CDR2 YYDKDF, per germline (reference sequence). The CDR3 loop spans 19 amino acids. CDR3 loop: CATSSQFPGTAKSNYGYTF. CDR3 in DNA: TGTGCCACCAGCAGCCAATTTCCCGGGACCGCGAAATCTAACTATGGCTACACCTTC.

This sequence joins TRBV11-2 and TRBJ2-7; D unclear. The germline V gene has CDR1 SGHAT and CDR2 FQNNGV. V lost 1 base and J 5 bases, leaving 15 bases between the germline ends. This CDR3 region has 15 residues. Written as DNA, the CDR3 is TGTGCCAGCAGCTTAGTTGTCCAGAACTTAGACGAGCAGTACTTC. Translation gives CASSLVVQNLDEQYF.

The genes are TRBV20-1 and TRBJ2-5; 7 positions agree with TRBD1. This CDR3 is built from 13 residues. V shed 3 bases, J shed 6 bases, and the junction held 7 bases outside the gene matches. Germline lookup yields CDR1 DFQATT and CDR2 SNEGSKA (reference sequence). The CDR3 loop reads CSASRGTEKTQYF. Here the CDR3 DNA reads TGCAGTGCTAGTAGGGGGACAGAAAAGACCCAGTACTTC.

The chain carries TRBV28 and TRBJ1-1, with unresolved D. Trimming shortened V by 3 bases and J by 2 bases, and 16 bases separated the two germline ends. The CDR3 extends over 16 amino acids. From germline, CDR1 is MDHEN and CDR2 SYDVKM. CDR3 nucleotides: TGTGCCAGCAGTTTGAGGGAGGGCGGCCCAAACACTGAAGCTTTCTTT. This codes for CASSLREGGPNTEAFF.

The chain carries TRBV6-6 and TRBJ1-2, with D possibly being TRBD1 (5 bases). CDR1 and CDR2 (germline): MNHNY, SVGAGI (reference sequence). Trimming shortened V by 6 bases and J by 1 base, and 9 bases separated the two germline ends. This CDR3 has 13 residues. CDR3 protein: CASRKTDNYGYTF. CDR3 nucleotides: TGTGCCAGCAGAAAGACAGATAACTATGGCTACACCTTC.

The gene calls are TRBV12-3 or TRBV12-4 and TRBJ2-1, with no clear D. The CDR3 has 11 residues. The V and J ends lost 6 bases and 7 bases respectively, with 7 bases between them. The CDR3 loop is CASRYDNEQFF. The CDR3, as DNA: TGTGCCAGCAGGTACGATAATGAGCAGTTCTTC.

V is TRBV29-1 and J is TRBJ1-5, with D possibly TRBD1 on 6 matching bases. The V end was cut by 2 bases, the J end by 6 bases, with 8 bases between. CDR1 is SQVTM and CDR2 is ANQGSEA in the germline V gene. CDR3 size: 12 residues. The CDR3 DNA follows: TGCAGCGTTGAAACAGGGACTCAGCCCCAGCATTTT. Translating it yields CSVETGTQPQHF.

The chain combines TRBV2 with TRBJ1-5; D call uncertain. Trimming removed 10 bases from V and 1 base from J, with 14 bases in between. This CDR3 contains 14 residues. The germline CDR1 and CDR2 sequences are SNHLY and FYNNEI. The DNA of the CDR3 is TGTGCCACCAGCGTAGACACGAGCAATCAGCCCCAGCATTTT. This encodes CATSVDTSNQPQHF.

The chain couples TRBV7-3 to TRBJ1-4; 9 bases map to TRBD1. J lost 8 bases, V lost 2 bases, and 0 bases had no gene match. Germline V lookup: CDR1 SGHTA, CDR2 FQGTGA. This CDR3 comprises 13 residues. The CDR3 here is CASSLDRGEKLFF. CDR3 in DNA: TGTGCCAGCAGCTTAGACAGGGGGGAAAAACTGTTTTTT.

The chain joins TRBV2 to TRBJ2-7; D is perhaps TRBD1 (5 bases). Looked up from germline, CDR1 is SNHLY and CDR2 is FYNNEI. V dropped 4 bases and J dropped 1 base, with 17 bases sitting between them. CDR3 length: 16 amino acids. CDR3 sequence reads: CASSVQVVDKSYEQYF. The CDR3 nucleotides read TGTGCCAGCAGTGTCCAGGTGGTGGACAAGTCCTACGAGCAGTACTTC.

CDR3 nucleotide sequence: TGTGCCAGCAGCCCAATGGGGAACACTGAAGCTTTCTTT. This sequence encodes CASSPMGNTEAFF. The chain employs TRBV3-1 (or the pseudogene TRBV3-2) and TRBJ1-1; no reliable D call. Germline-derived CDR1 and CDR2 are LGHDT and YNNKEL (reference sequence). Trimming took 4 bases from V and 1 from J, leaving 7 bases between them. The CDR3 sequence is 13 residues long.

This chain uses TRBV5-1 with TRBJ1-6, with D uncertain. CDR3 length equals 14 residues. Germline loops: CDR1 SGHRS, CDR2 YFSETQ. V lost 4 bases and J 7 bases, leaving 12 bases between the germline ends. DNA for the CDR3: TGCGCCAGCAGCGCCCGAGAGCACAATTCACCCCTCCACTTT. Its protein product is CASSAREHNSPLHF.

The rearrangement links TRBV19 to TRBJ1-2; D call uncertain. V lost 4 bases, J lost 8 bases, and 11 bases lay in between. The CDR3 runs 12 residues. The germline V gene has CDR1 LNHDA and CDR2 SQIVND (reference sequence). CDR3 in amino acids: CASSNGRQGYTF. CDR3 in DNA: TGTGCCAGTAGTAATGGACGGCAAGGCTACACCTTC.

The J gene is TRBJ2-7, the V gene TRBV5-4, with a weak D call TRBD1 (6 bases). The CDR3 extends over 13 amino acids. Germline V lookup: CDR1 SGHNT, CDR2 YYREEE (reference sequence). Between the trimmed V and J ends, which lost 5 bases and 3 bases, there was a span of 12 bases. The chain's CDR3 is CASSLQGGYEQYF. The CDR3 DNA reads as TGTGCCAGCAGTTTACAGGGTGGCTACGAGCAGTACTTC.

The gene calls are TRBV5-5 and TRBJ1-2; TRBD1 matches at 8 bases. Trimming at V came to 4 bases and at J to 4 bases, leaving 3 bases not matched to a gene. Germline-derived CDR1 and CDR2 are SGHKS and YYEKEE (reference sequence). This CDR3 is built from 13 residues. The CDR3 bases are TGTGCCAGCAGCGACGGACAGGGCTATGGCTACACCTTC. Residues: CASSDGQGYGYTF.

The chain couples TRBV6-6 to TRBJ2-1; 9 bases map to TRBD2. Germline assignment: CDR1 MNHNY and CDR2 SVGAGI (reference sequence). Trimming took 2 bases from V and 7 from J; bases not matched to a gene: 6. The CDR3 contains 15 residues. The CDR3 loop reads CASSYLAGIPNEQFF. The CDR3, as DNA: TGTGCCAGCAGTTACCTAGCGGGAATCCCAAATGAGCAGTTCTTC.

The sample holds one count of this clone. This sequence joins TRBV2 and TRBJ2-3; TRBD2 aligns across 9 bases. Germline CDR1 reads SNHLY; CDR2 reads FYNNEI. V dropped 3 bases and J dropped 2; count of bases not matched to a gene: 3. The CDR3 has 15 amino acids. The CDR3 is CASSDSGGTTDTQYF. CDR3 DNA sequence: TGTGCCAGCAGTGACAGCGGGGGGACCACAGATACGCAGTATTTT.

This chain connects TRBV19 to TRBJ2-2, with a tentative D call TRBD1 (5 bases). The V gene lost 6 bases and the J gene lost 6 bases, with 20 bases spanning the gap. Germline assignment: CDR1 LNHDA and CDR2 SQIVND (reference sequence). This CDR3 region has 16 residues. CDR3 sequence (DNA): TGTGCCAGTAGGGGGCGCGAGACAAAACGCGCCGGGGAGCTGTTTTTT. It is translated as CASRGRETKRAGELFF.

The chain links TRBV27 to TRBJ1-5; D call uncertain. In germline, CDR1 is MNHEY, CDR2 SMNVEV (reference sequence). V was trimmed by 5 bases and J by 3 bases, leaving 11 bases between them. The CDR3 loop spans 14 amino acids. CDR3 sequence: CASSPRPDNQPQHF. The CDR3 bases are TGTGCCAGCAGTCCTCGTCCAGACAATCAGCCCCAGCATTTT.

The chain carries TRBV3-1 (or the pseudogene TRBV3-2) and TRBJ1-2, with 7 bases fitting TRBD1. The germline V gene has CDR1 LGHDT and CDR2 YNNKEL (reference sequence). The junction had 8 bases not matched to a gene; V was cut back by 0 bases and J by 7 bases. CDR3 length equals 15 residues. CDR3 protein: CASSQDHDRVGGYTF. For the CDR3, the DNA is TGTGCCAGCAGCCAAGATCATGACAGGGTGGGTGGCTACACCTTC.

This sequence joins TRBV7-8 and TRBJ1-2; a weak D match, TRBD1 (5 bases). Germline values: CDR1 SGHVS, CDR2 FQNEAQ. The CDR3 is made up of 18 amino acids. Between the trimmed V and J ends, which lost 5 bases and 7 bases, there was a span of 29 bases. The CDR3 DNA sequence: TGTGCCAGCAGCCTCCAGACCCAATCCGGGACCTCCTTTAGTGGCTACACCTTC. Its translation is CASSLQTQSGTSFSGYTF. The full variable domain, completed using reference TRBV7-8 and TRBJ1-2, is GAGVSQSPRYKVAKRGQDVALRCDPISGHVSLFWYQQALGQGPEFLTYFQNEAQLDKSGLPSDRFFAERPEGSVSTLKIQRTQQEDSAVYLCASSLQTQSGTSFSGYTFGSGTRLTVV.

V and J are TRBV29-1 and TRBJ2-7; no clear D. This CDR3 spans 10 amino acids. V was pared by 4 bases and J by 7 bases, with 8 bases between. The germline CDR1 and CDR2 sequences are SQVTM and ANQGSEA. CDR3 amino acids: CSVVNQEQYF. The CDR3 region has the DNA TGCAGCGTTGTTAACCAGGAGCAGTACTTC.

The rearrangement links TRBV7-8 to TRBJ2-7; TRBD1 aligns across 10 bases. The CDR3 has 16 residues. V lost 3 bases to trimming and J lost 3 bases; unmatched junction nucleotides: 8. From germline, CDR1 is SGHVS and CDR2 FQNEAQ. DNA for the CDR3: TGTGCCAGCAGCTTTTGGTCCGGGACAGGGGTCTACGAGCAGTACTTC. Translating it yields CASSFWSGTGVYEQYF.

The rearrangement joins TRBV29-1 to TRBJ1-1; TRBD1 is a possible D gene (6 bases). There are 11 residues in the CDR3. V was clipped by 5 bases and J by 7 bases, with 11 bases between them. Germline V gives CDR1 SQVTM, CDR2 ANQGSEA. The CDR3 region has the DNA TGCAGCGTTTGGGACACGGGTGAAGCTTTCTTT. It codes for CSVWDTGEAFF. Using reference TRBV29-1 and TRBJ1-1 for the parts outside the CDR3, the full variable domain is SAVISQKPSRDICQRGTSLTIQCQVDSQVTMMFWYRQQPGQSLTLIATANQGSEATYESGFVIDKFPISRPNLTFSTLTVSNMSPEDSSIYLCSVWDTGEAFFGQGTRLTVV.

V usage is TRBV7-3 and J usage is TRBJ2-1; the D call may be TRBD1 or TRBD2 (5 bases each). The CDR3 runs to 15 residues. Germline loops: CDR1 SGHTA, CDR2 FQGTGA. Trimming shortened V by 4 bases and J by 4 bases, and 14 bases separated the two germline ends. The CDR3 nucleotides are TGTGCCAGCAGCTCCCAGGGTGGGGGTTACAATGAGCAGTTCTTC. Protein product: CASSSQGGGYNEQFF.

The chain employs TRBV7-6 and TRBJ1-1, with D possibly TRBD1 on 6 matching bases. CDR3 length: 15 residues. The germline V gene has CDR1 SGHVS and CDR2 FNYEAQ. Deletions cut 0 bases from V and 4 bases from J, with 12 bases between. The CDR3 nucleotides are TGTGCCAGCAGCTTAGCCGGGGGCTTGAGCACTGAAGCTTTCTTT. It codes for CASSLAGGLSTEAFF.

The V gene is TRBV25-1, the J gene TRBJ1-1; unclear D gene. Trimming removed 1 base from V and 5 bases from J, with 8 bases in between. This CDR3 contains 13 residues. From germline, CDR1 is MGHDK and CDR2 SYGVNS. The CDR3 spells CASSEWRGTEAFF. Written as DNA, the CDR3 is TGTGCCAGCAGTGAATGGAGAGGGACTGAAGCTTTCTTT.

The chain uses TRBV27 and TRBJ2-2; D is undetermined. Trimming removed 2 bases from V and 3 bases from J, with 4 bases in between. The CDR3 spans 13 residues. Looked up from germline, CDR1 is MNHEY and CDR2 is SMNVEV (reference sequence). CDR3 coding DNA: TGTGCCAGCAGTTTAATAGACACCGGGGAGCTGTTTTTT. Protein: CASSLIDTGELFF.